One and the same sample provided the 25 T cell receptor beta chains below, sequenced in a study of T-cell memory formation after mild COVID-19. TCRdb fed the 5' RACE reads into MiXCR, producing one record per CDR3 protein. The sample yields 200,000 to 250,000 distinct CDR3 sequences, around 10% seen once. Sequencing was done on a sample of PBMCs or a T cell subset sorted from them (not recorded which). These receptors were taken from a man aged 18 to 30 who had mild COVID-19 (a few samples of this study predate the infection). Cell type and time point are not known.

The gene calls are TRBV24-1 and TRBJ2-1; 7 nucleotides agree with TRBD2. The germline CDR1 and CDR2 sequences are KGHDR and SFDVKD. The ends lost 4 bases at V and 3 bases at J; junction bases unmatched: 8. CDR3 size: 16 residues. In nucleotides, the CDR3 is TGTGCCACCAGTGAGGGGAACGGGGGGTTCTACAATGAGCAGTTCTTC. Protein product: CATSEGNGGFYNEQFF.

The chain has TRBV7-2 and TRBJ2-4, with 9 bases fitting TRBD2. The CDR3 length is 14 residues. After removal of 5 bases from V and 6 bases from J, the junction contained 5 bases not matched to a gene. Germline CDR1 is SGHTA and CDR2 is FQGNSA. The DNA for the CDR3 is TGTGCCAGCAGCCTTAGCGGGGGCGGAAACATTCAGTACTTC. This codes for CASSLSGGGNIQYF. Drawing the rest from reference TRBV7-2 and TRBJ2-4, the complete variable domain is GAGVSQSPSNKVTEKGKDVELRCDPISGHTALYWYRQSLGQGLEFLIYFQGNSAPDKSGLPSDRFSAERTGGSVSTLTIQRTQQEDSAVYLCASSLSGGGNIQYFGAGTRLSVL.

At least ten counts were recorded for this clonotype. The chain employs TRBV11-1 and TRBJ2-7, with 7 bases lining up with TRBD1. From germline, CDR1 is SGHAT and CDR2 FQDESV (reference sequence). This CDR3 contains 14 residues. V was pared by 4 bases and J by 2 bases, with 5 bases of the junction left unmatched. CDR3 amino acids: CASSWGQPAYEQYV. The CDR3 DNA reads TGTGCCAGCAGCTGGGGACAGCCAGCCTACGAGCAGTACGTC.

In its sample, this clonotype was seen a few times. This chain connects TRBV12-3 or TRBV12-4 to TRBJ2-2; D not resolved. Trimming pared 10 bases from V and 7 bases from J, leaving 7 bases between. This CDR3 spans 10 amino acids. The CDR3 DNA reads TGTGCCACCCATTTCGGGGAGCTGTTTTTT. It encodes CATHFGELFF.

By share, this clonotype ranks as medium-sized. For the CDR3, the DNA is TGTGCCAGCAGCCGTTACGAGGGCGGTTATAGCAATCAGCCCCAGCATTTT. Its translation: CASSRYEGGYSNQPQHF. This chain links TRBV7-9 with TRBJ1-5; D remains ambiguous. The CDR3 loop spans 17 amino acids. Trimming took 5 bases from V and 0 from J, leaving 17 bases between them. Germline V CDR1 and CDR2: SEHNR, FQNEAQ (reference sequence).

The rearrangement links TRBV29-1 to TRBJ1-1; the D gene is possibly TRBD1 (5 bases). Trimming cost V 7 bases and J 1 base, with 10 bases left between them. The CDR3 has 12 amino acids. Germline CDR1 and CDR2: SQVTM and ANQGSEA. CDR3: CSARAANTEAFF. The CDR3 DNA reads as TGCAGCGCCAGGGCGGCGAACACTGAAGCTTTCTTT.

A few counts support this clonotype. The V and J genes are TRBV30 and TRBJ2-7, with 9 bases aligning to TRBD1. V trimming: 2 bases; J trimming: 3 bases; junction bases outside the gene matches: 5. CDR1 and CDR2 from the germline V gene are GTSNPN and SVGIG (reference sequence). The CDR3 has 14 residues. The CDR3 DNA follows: TGTGCCTGGAGTCGACAGGGGGTCGACTACGAGCAGTACTTC. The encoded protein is CAWSRQGVDYEQYF.

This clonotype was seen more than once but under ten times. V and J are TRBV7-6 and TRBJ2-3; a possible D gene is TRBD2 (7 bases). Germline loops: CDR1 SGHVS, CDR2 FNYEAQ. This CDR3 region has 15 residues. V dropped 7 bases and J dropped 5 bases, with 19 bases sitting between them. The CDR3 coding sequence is TGTGCCAGCAAGGGGTTTGGGGGGGCAGGAGATACGCAGTATTTT. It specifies CASKGFGGAGDTQYF.

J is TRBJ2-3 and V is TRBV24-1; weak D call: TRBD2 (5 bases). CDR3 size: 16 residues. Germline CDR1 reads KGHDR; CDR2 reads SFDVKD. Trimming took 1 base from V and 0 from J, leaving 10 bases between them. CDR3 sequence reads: CATSDFTSVSTDTQYF. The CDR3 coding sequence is TGTGCCACCAGTGATTTTACTAGTGTTAGCACAGATACGCAGTATTTT.

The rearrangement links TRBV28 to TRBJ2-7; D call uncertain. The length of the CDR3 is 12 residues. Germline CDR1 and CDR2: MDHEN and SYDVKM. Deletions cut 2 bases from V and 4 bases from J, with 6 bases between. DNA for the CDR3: TGTGCCAGCAGTTTAGAACCTTACGAGCAGTACTTC. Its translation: CASSLEPYEQYF.

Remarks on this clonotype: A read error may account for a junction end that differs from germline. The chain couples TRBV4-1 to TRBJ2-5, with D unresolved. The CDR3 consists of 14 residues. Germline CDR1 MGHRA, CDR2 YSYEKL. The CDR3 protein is CASSQEPSQETQYF. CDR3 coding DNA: TGCGCCAGCAGTCAAGAGCCTAGTCAAGAGACCCAGTACTTC.

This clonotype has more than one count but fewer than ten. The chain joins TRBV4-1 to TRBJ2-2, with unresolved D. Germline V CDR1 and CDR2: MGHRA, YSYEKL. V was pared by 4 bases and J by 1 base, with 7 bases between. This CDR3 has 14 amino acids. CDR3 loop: CASSRRVNTGELFF. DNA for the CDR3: TGCGCCAGCAGCCGTCGAGTGAACACCGGGGAGCTGTTTTTT.

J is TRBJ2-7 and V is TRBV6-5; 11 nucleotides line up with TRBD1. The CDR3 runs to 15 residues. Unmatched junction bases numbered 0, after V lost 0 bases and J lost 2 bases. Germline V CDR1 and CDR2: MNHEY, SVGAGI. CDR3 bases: TGTGCCAGCAGTTACTCGGGACAGGGGGCCTACGAGCAGTACTTC. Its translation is CASSYSGQGAYEQYF.

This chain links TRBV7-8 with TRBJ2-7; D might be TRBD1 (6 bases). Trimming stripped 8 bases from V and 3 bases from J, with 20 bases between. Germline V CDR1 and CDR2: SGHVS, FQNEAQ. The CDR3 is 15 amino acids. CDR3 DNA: TGTGCCAGCGGTCTACAGGGAAGGGTAGTCTACGAGCAGTACTTC. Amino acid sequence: CASGLQGRVVYEQYF.

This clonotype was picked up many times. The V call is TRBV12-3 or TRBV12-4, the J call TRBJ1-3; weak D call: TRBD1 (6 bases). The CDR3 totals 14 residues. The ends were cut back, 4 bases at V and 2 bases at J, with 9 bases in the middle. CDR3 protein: CASSYREAGNTIYF. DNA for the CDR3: TGTGCCAGCAGTTACAGGGAGGCTGGAAACACCATATATTTT.

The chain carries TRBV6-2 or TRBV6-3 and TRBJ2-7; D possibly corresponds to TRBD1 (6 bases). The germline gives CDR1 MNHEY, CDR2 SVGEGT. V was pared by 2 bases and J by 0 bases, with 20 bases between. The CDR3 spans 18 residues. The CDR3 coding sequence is TGTGCCAGCAGTTACCGAATTCCGGTCCGGGACATCTCCTACGAGCAGTACTTC. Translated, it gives CASSYRIPVRDISYEQYF.

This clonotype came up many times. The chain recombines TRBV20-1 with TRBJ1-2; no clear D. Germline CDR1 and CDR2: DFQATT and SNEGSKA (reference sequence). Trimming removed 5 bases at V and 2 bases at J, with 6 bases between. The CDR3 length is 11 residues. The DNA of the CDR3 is TGCAGTGCTGCCCAAAACTATGGCTACACCTTC. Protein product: CSAAQNYGYTF.

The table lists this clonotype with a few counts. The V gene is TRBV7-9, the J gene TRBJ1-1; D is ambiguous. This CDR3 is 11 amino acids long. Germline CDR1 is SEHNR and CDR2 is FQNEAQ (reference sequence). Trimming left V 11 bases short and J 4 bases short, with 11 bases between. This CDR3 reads CALARGTEAFF. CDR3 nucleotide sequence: TGTGCCCTGGCGCGGGGCACTGAAGCTTTCTTT.

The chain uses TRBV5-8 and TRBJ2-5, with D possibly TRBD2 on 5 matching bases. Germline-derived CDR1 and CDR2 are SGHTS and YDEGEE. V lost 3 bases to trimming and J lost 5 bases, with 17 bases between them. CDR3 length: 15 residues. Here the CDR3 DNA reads TGTGCCAGCAGCTACACGGGAAACTTTGGGGAGACCCAGTACTTC. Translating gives CASSYTGNFGETQYF.

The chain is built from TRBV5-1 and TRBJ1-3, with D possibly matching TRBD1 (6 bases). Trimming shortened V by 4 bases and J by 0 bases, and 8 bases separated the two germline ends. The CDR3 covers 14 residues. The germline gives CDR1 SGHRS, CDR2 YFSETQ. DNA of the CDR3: TGCGCCAGCAGCCAGGGGCTCTCTGGAAACACCATATATTTT. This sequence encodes CASSQGLSGNTIYF.

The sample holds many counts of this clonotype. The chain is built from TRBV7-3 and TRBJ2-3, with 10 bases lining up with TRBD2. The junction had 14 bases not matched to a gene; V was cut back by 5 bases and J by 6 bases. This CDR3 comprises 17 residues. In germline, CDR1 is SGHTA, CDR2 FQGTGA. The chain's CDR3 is CASSLRPSGGASDTQYF. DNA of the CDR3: TGTGCCAGCAGCCTTCGTCCTAGCGGGGGAGCCAGTGATACGCAGTATTTT.

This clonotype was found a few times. CDR3 residues: CASSSGLPLKQYF. The CDR3 region has the DNA TGTGCCAGCAGCTCGGGACTGCCCCTGAAGCAGTACTTC. The chain carries TRBV7-8 and TRBJ2-7; the D gene is possibly TRBD2 (6 bases). The germline V gene has CDR1 SGHVS and CDR2 FQNEAQ. CDR3 length equals 13 residues. Trimming took off 4 bases at V and 8 bases at J, with 15 bases between the two ends.

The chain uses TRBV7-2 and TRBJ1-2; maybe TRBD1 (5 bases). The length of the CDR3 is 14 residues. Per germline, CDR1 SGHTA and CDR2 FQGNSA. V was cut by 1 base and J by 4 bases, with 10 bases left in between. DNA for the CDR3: TGTGCCAGCAGCTTAGGGGGCACGCTCTATGGCTACACCTTC. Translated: CASSLGGTLYGYTF.

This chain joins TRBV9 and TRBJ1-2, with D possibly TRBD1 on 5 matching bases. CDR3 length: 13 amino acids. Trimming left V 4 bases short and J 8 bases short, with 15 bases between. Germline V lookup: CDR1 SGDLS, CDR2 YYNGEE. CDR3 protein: CASSHRTWSGYTF. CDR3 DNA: TGTGCCAGCAGCCACCGGACATGGAGCGGCTACACCTTC.

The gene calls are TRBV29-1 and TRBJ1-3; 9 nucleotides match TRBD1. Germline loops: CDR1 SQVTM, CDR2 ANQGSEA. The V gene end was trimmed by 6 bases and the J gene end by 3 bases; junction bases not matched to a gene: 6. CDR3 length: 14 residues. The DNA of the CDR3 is TGCAGCGTCGAACAGGGGGCGAGTGGAAACACCATATATTTT. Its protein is CSVEQGASGNTIYF.